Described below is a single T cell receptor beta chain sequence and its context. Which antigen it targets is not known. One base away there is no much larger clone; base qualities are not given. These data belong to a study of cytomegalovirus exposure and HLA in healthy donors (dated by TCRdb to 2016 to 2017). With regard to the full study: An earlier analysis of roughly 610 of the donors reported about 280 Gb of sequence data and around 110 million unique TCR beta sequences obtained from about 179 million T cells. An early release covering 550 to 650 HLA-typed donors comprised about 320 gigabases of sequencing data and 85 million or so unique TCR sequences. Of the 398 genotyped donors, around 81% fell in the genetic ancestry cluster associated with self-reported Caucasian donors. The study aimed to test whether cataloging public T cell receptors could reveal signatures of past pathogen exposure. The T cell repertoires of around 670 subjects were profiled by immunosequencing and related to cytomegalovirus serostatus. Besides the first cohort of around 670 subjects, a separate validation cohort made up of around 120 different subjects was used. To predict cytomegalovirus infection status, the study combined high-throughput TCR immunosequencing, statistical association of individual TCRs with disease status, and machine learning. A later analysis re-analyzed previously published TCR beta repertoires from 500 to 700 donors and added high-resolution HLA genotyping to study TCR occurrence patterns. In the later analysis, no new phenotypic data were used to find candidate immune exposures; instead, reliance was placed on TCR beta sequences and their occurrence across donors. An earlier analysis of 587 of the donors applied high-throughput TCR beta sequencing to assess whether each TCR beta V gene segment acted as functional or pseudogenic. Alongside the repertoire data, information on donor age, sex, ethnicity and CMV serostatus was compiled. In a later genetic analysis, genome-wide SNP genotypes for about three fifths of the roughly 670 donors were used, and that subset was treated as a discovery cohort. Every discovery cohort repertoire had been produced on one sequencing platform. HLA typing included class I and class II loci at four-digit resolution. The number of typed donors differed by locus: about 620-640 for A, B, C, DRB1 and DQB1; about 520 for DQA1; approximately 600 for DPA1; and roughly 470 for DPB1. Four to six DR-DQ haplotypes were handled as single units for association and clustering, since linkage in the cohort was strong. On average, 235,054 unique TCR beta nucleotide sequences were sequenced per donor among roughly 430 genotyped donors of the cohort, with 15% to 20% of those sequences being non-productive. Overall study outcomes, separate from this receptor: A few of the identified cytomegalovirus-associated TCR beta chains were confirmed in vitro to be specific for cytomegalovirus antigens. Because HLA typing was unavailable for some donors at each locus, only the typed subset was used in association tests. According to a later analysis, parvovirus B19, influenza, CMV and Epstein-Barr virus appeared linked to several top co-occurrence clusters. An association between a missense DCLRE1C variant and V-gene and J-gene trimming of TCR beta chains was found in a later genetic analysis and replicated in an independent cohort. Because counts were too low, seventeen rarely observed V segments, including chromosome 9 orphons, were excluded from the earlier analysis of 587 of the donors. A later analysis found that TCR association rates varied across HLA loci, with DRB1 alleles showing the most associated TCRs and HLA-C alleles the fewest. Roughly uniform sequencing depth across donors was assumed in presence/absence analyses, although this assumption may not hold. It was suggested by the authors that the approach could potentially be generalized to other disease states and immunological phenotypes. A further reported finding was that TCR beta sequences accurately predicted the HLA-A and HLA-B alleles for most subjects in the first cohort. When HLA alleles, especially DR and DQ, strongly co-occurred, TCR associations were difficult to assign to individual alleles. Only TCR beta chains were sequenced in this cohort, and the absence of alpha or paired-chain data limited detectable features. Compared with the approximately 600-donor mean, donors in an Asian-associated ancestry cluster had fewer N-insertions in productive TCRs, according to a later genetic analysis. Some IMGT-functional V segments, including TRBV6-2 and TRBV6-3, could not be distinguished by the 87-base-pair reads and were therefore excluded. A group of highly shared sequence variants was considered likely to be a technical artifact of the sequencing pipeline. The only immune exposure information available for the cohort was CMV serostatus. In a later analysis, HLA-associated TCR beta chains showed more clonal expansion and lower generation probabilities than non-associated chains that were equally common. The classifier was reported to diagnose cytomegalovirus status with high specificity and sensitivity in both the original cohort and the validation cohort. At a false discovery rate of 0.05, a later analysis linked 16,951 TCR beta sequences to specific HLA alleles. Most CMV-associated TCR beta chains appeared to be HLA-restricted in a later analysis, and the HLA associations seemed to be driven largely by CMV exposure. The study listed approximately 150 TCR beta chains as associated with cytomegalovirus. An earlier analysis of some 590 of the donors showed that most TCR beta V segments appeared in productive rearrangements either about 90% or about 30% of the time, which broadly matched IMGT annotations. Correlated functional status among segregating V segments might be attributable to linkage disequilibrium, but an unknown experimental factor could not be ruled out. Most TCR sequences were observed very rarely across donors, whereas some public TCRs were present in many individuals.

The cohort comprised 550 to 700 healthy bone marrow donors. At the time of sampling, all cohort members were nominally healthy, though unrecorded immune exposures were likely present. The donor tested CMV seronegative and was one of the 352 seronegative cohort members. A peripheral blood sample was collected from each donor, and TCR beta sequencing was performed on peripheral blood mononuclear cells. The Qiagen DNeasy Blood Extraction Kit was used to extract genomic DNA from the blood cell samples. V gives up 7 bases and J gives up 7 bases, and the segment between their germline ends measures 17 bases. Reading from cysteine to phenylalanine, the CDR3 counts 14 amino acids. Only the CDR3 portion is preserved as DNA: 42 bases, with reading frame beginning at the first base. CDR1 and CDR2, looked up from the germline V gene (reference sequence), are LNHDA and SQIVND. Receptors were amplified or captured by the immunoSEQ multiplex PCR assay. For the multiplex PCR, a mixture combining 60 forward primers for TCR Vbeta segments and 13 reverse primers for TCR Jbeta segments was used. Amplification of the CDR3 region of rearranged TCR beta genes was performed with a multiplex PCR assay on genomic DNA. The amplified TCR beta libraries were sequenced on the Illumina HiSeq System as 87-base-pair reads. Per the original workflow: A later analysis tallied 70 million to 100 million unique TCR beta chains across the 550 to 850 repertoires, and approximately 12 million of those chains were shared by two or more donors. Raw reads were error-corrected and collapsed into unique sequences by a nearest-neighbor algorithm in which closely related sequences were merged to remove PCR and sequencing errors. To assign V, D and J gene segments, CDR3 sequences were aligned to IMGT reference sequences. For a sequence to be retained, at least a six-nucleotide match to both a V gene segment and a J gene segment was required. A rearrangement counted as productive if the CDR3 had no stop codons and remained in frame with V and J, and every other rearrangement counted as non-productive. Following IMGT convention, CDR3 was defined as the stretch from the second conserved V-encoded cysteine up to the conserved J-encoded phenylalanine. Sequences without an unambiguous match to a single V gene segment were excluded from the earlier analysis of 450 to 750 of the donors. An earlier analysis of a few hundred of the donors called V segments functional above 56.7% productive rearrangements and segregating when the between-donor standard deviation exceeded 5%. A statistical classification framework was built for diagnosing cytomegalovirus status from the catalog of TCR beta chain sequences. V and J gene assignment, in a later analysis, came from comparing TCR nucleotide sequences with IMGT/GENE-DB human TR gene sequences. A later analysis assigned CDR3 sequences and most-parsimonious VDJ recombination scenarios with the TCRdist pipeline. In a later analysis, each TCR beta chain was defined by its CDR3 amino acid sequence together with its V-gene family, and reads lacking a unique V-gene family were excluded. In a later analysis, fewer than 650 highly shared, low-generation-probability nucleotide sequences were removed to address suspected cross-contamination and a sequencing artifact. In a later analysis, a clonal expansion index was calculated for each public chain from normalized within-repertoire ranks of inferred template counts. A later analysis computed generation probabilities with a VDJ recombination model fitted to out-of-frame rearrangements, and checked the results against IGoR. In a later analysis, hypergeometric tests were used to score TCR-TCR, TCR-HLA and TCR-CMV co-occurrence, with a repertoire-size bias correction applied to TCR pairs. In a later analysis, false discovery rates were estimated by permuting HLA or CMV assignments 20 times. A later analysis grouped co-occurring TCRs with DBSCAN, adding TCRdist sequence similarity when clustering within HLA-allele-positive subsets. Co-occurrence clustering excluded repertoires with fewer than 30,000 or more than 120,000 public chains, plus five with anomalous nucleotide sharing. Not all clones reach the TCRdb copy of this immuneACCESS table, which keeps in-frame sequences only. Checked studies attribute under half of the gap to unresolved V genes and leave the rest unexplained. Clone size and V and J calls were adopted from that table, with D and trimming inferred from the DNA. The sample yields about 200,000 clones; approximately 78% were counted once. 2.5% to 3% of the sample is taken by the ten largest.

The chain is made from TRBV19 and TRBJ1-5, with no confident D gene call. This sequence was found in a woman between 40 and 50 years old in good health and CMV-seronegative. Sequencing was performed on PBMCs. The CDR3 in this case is CASTSPRLGQPQHF. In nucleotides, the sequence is TGTGCCAGTACGTCCCCTCGCCTCGGGCAGCCCCAGCATTTT.